Presented here are 13 T cell receptor beta chains from one specimen sequenced in a study of cytomegalovirus exposure and HLA in healthy donors. PCR amplification relied on 60 Vbeta primers (plus 13 Jbeta primers). The protocol was immunoSEQ multiplex PCR, while the TCRdb copy is restricted to in-frame clones and leaves out a portion. The sample has fewer than 250,000 clones; around 82% are singletons. Input material: PBMCs. The receptors shown here come from a young man in good health and CMV-seronegative.

This clone is a singleton in its sample. As DNA, the CDR3 is TGTGCCAGCAGTTACGGGAACCACCCAGGGGATGAGCAGTTCTTC. Encoded protein: CASSYGNHPGDEQFF. The chain is built from TRBV6-5 and TRBJ2-1; the D gene is possibly TRBD1 (6 bases). This CDR3 comprises 15 residues. The V end lost 2 bases, the J end lost 8 bases, and 16 bases lay between the germline ends. Looked up from germline, CDR1 is MNHEY and CDR2 is SVGAGI.

The rearrangement joins TRBV9 to TRBJ2-7; TRBD2 agrees at 16 bases. Germline V gene lookup returns CDR1 SGDLS and CDR2 YYNGEE. There are 15 residues in the CDR3. V trimming: 3 bases; J trimming: 8 bases; junction bases outside the gene matches: 5. CDR3 nucleotide sequence: TGTGCCAGCAGCGCCGGGACTAGCGGGAGGGCCCAGCAGTACTTC. Residues: CASSAGTSGRAQQYF. Drawing the rest from reference TRBV9 and TRBJ2-7, the complete variable domain is DSGVTQTPKHLITATGQRVTLRCSPRSGDLSVYWYQQSLDQGLQFLIQYYNGEERAKGNILERFSAQQFPDLHSELNLSSLELGDSALYFCASSAGTSGRAQQYFGPGTRLTVT.

This clone was found once. This chain connects TRBV20-1 to TRBJ1-2; D is possibly TRBD1 (6 bases). V lost 1 base, J lost 8 bases, and 8 bases lay in between. The CDR3 is made up of 11 amino acids. Germline loops: CDR1 DFQATT, CDR2 SNEGSKA (reference sequence). CDR3 sequence (DNA): TGCAGTGCTAGAGGACAGGACGGCTACACCTTC. Translating it yields CSARGQDGYTF.

The chain recombines TRBV29-1 with TRBJ2-7; 7 bases fit TRBD1. The CDR3 runs 13 residues. CDR1 and CDR2 (germline): SQVTM, ANQGSEA. J lost 4 bases, V lost 4 bases, and 7 bases had no gene match. CDR3 residues: CSVVVTGRYEQYF. CDR3 coding DNA: TGCAGCGTTGTCGTGACAGGGAGATACGAGCAGTACTTC.

This rearrangement joins TRBV4-1 to TRBJ2-7; TRBD1 might be the D (5 bases). V was shortened by 0 bases and J by 4 bases, with 25 bases between the two germline ends. The CDR3 runs 19 residues. Germline loops: CDR1 MGHRA, CDR2 YSYEKL. CDR3 sequence (DNA): TGCGCCAGCAGCCAAGATCTGGGGCAGGGTGGATTAAGTTGGTACGAGCAGTACTTC. This codes for CASSQDLGQGGLSWYEQYF.

This clone was recorded once. The chain couples TRBV5-1 to TRBJ2-3; D remains unclear. Trimming stripped 0 bases from V and 0 bases from J, with 11 bases between. This CDR3 contains 16 residues. CDR1 and CDR2 from the germline V gene are SGHRS and YFSETQ. CDR3 nucleotides: TGCGCCAGCAGCTTGGTCGACATATCTAGCACAGATACGCAGTATTTT. Its protein is CASSLVDISSTDTQYF.

J is TRBJ2-1 and V is TRBV5-1; the D gene is possibly TRBD2 (5 bases). Trimming stripped 1 base from V and 5 bases from J, with 16 bases between. The CDR3 extends over 16 amino acids. CDR1 SGHRS and CDR2 YFSETQ come from the germline V gene. Here the CDR3 reads CASSLRVRRRDNEQFF. The CDR3 nucleotides are TGCGCCAGCAGCTTGAGGGTCCGGCGGCGGGACAATGAGCAGTTCTTC. Looking up the rest from reference TRBV5-1 and TRBJ2-1 gives the full variable domain: KAGVTQTPRYLIKTRGQQVTLSCSPISGHRSVSWYQQTPGQGLQFLFEYFSETQRNKGNFPGRFSGRQFSNSRSEMNVSTLELGDSALYLCASSLRVRRRDNEQFFGPGTRLTVL.

The rearrangement uses TRBV11-3 and TRBJ1-4, with D uncertain. This CDR3 has 17 amino acids. Trimming cost V 5 bases and J 0 bases, with 16 bases left between them. The germline V gene has CDR1 SGHNT and CDR2 YENEEA. The CDR3 loop reads CASSPRPWQTTNEKLFF. CDR3 in DNA: TGTGCCAGCAGCCCCCGCCCGTGGCAAACAACTAATGAAAAACTGTTTTTT.

This clone was seen a few times. This chain links TRBV7-8 with TRBJ1-1; 7 bases line up with TRBD1. J lost 1 base, V lost 0 bases, and 2 bases had no gene match. Germline V gives CDR1 SGHVS, CDR2 FQNEAQ. The CDR3 length is 15 residues. The CDR3 nucleotides are TGTGCCAGCAGCTTAGCTCAGGGGGGGAACACTGAAGCTTTCTTT. Amino acid sequence: CASSLAQGGNTEAFF.

This chain uses TRBV5-6 with TRBJ2-1; D might be TRBD1 (5 bases). Trimming took off 8 bases at V and 4 bases at J, with 25 bases between the two ends. CDR1 and CDR2 from the germline V gene are SGHDT and YYEEEE. The CDR3 covers 17 residues. CDR3 coding DNA: TGTGCCAGATCTACAGGATATCATGGATCCGGATACAATGAGCAGTTCTTC. Translated: CARSTGYHGSGYNEQFF.

The chain has TRBV7-3 and TRBJ2-3; 7 bases are a match to TRBD1. Germline values: CDR1 SGHTA, CDR2 FQGTGA. The CDR3 runs to 15 residues. J was trimmed by 0 bases and V by 1 base; bases with no gene match: 1. DNA for the CDR3: TGTGCCAGCAGCTTAAGGGGACAGAGCACAGATACGCAGTATTTT. Amino acid sequence: CASSLRGQSTDTQYF.

The chain has TRBV5-1 and TRBJ1-1, with D possibly matching TRBD1 (5 bases). Per the germline V gene, CDR1 is SGHRS and CDR2 is YFSETQ. Trimming left V 7 bases short and J 6 bases short, with 16 bases between. CDR3 length: 13 residues. CDR3 DNA sequence: TGCGCCAGCCGCTCGGGGGGTCTCGCTGAAGCTTTCTTT. Protein sequence: CASRSGGLAEAFF.

J is TRBJ2-3 and V is TRBV2; a weak D match, TRBD1 (5 bases). The germline V and J ends were trimmed by 8 bases and 6 bases, with 9 bases remaining between them. The germline CDR1 and CDR2 sequences are SNHLY and FYNNEI. This CDR3 contains 11 residues. CDR3 region: CASEPGDTQYF. DNA of the CDR3: TGTGCCAGCGAACCAGGGGATACGCAGTATTTT.